The rows below give T cell receptor beta chains drawn from one sample of a study of blood T cell repertoires in COVID-19. Clones were read by immunoSEQ multiplex PCR, and TCRdb kept only the in-frame ones, dropping some. The sample has about 99,000 clones, about four fifths seen once; the top ten hold about 4.8%. Source material: peripheral blood. The origin of the receptors is a man between 60 and 75 years old with acute or convalescent COVID-19. Each CDR3 is given with its conserved first and last residue. Each record gives: J gene, clone size, D gene, V gene, CDR3 DNA, CDR3 protein. The D gene is left open where the match is weak. Part of the rows lack a size; the others show once, few, many or a class for expanded clones.

j_gene: TRBJ1-5
abundance: NA
d_gene: NA
v_gene: TRBV19
CDR3nt: TGTGCCAGTATTAAAGAGATCAGAAGCAATCAGCCCCAGCATTTT
CDR3aa: CASIKEIRSNQPQHF

j_gene: TRBJ2-1
abundance: NA
d_gene: TRBD1
v_gene: TRBV4-1
CDR3nt: TGCGCCAGCAGCCAATCCCCGGGAGGACAGGGGAACAATGAGCAGTTCTTC
CDR3aa: CASSQSPGGQGNNEQFF

j_gene: TRBJ1-2
abundance: NA
d_gene: NA
v_gene: TRBV28
CDR3nt: TGTGCCAGCAGTTCGAACGACGGACAGAACTATGGCTACACCTTC
CDR3aa: CASSSNDGQNYGYTF

j_gene: TRBJ2-5
abundance: NA
d_gene: NA
v_gene: TRBV3-1/TRBV3-2
CDR3nt: TGTGCCAGCAGCCAAGCGAGGTTGGGAGAGACCCAGTACTTC
CDR3aa: CASSQARLGETQYF

j_gene: TRBJ1-1
abundance: NA
d_gene: TRBD1
v_gene: TRBV18
CDR3nt: TGTGCCAGCTCACCCGACAGGGACACTGAAGCTTTCTTT
CDR3aa: CASSPDRDTEAFF

j_gene: TRBJ2-1
abundance: NA
d_gene: TRBD1
v_gene: TRBV5-1
CDR3nt: TGCGCCAGCAGCTTGGGGGACAGTTTTTCCTCTGCGCAGTTCTTC
CDR3aa: CASSLGDSFSSAQFF

j_gene: TRBJ2-2
abundance: NA
d_gene: TRBD2
v_gene: TRBV18
CDR3nt: TGTGCCAGCTCACCGGCACTAGCGGGAGTTACCGGGGAGCTGTTTTTT
CDR3aa: CASSPALAGVTGELFF

j_gene: TRBJ2-2
abundance: NA
d_gene: NA
v_gene: TRBV19
CDR3nt: TGTGCCAGTAGTATAGGTCTGTACGGGGAGCTGTTTTTT
CDR3aa: CASSIGLYGELFF

j_gene: TRBJ1-2
abundance: NA
d_gene: NA
v_gene: TRBV28
CDR3nt: TGTGCCAGCACCCGGGGGGGGGCTTACGACTATGGCTACACCTTC
CDR3aa: CASTRGGAYDYGYTF

j_gene: TRBJ2-2
abundance: many
d_gene: NA
v_gene: TRBV14
CDR3nt: TGTGCCAGCAGCCAAGTCTACACCGGGGAGCTGTTTTTT
CDR3aa: CASSQVYTGELFF

j_gene: TRBJ1-2
abundance: NA
d_gene: NA
v_gene: TRBV3-1/TRBV3-2
CDR3nt: TGTGCCAGCAGCCAAACCGCTCTGACAGGCTATGGCTACACCTTC
CDR3aa: CASSQTALTGYGYTF

j_gene: TRBJ1-2
abundance: few
d_gene: NA
v_gene: TRBV5-4
CDR3nt: TGTGCCAGCAGCTTGGTCGGGGTTCTTCATCGTGGCTACACCTTC
CDR3aa: CASSLVGVLHRGYTF

j_gene: TRBJ2-7
abundance: NA
d_gene: TRBD1
v_gene: TRBV27
CDR3nt: TGTGCCAGCAGGGGGCCAGGGGGTCAAAACGAGCAGTACTTC
CDR3aa: CASRGPGGQNEQYF

j_gene: TRBJ1-1
abundance: NA
d_gene: NA
v_gene: TRBV2
CDR3nt: TGTGCCAGCAGGTACAGGACGAACACTGAAGCTTTCTTT
CDR3aa: CASRYRTNTEAFF

j_gene: TRBJ1-2
abundance: NA
d_gene: NA
v_gene: TRBV12-5
CDR3nt: TGTGCTAGTGGTTTGGTACCCGGTAACTATGGCTACACCTTC
CDR3aa: CASGLVPGNYGYTF

j_gene: TRBJ1-6
abundance: NA
d_gene: NA
v_gene: TRBV6-5
CDR3nt: TGTGCCAGCAGTTACTCGGAGGATTCACCCCTCCACTTT
CDR3aa: CASSYSEDSPLHF

j_gene: TRBJ1-5
abundance: NA
d_gene: TRBD1
v_gene: TRBV6-8
CDR3nt: TGTGCCAGCAGTTGGGGACAGGGGCAGCCCCAGCATTTT
CDR3aa: CASSWGQGQPQHF

j_gene: TRBJ2-1
abundance: NA
d_gene: TRBD2
v_gene: TRBV9
CDR3nt: TGTGCCAGCAGCGTAGTTAGCGGGGGTCATGAGCAGTTCTTC
CDR3aa: CASSVVSGGHEQFF

j_gene: TRBJ2-3
abundance: NA
d_gene: TRBD1
v_gene: TRBV29-1
CDR3nt: TGCAGCGCGGGACAGGCTAGCACAGATACGCAGTATTTT
CDR3aa: CSAGQASTDTQYF

j_gene: TRBJ1-6
abundance: once
d_gene: TRBD1
v_gene: TRBV9
CDR3nt: TGTGCCAGCAGCGGTCCAGGGGGTTCTAATTCACCCCTCCACTTT
CDR3aa: CASSGPGGSNSPLHF

j_gene: TRBJ1-2
abundance: NA
d_gene: TRBD1
v_gene: TRBV9
CDR3nt: TGTGCCAGCAGCGCGGACAGGGGCGATGGCTACACCTTC
CDR3aa: CASSADRGDGYTF

j_gene: TRBJ2-7
abundance: NA
d_gene: NA
v_gene: TRBV15
CDR3nt: TGTGCCACCAGCAGAGAAGGTCGGACAGTCTACGAGCAGTACTTC
CDR3aa: CATSREGRTVYEQYF

j_gene: TRBJ2-1
abundance: NA
d_gene: NA
v_gene: TRBV3-1/TRBV3-2
CDR3nt: TGTGCCAGCAGCCAAGGACAGGTTAGGGACAATGAGCAGTTCTTC
CDR3aa: CASSQGQVRDNEQFF

j_gene: TRBJ2-3
abundance: few
d_gene: TRBD2
v_gene: TRBV28
CDR3nt: TGTGCCAGCATTCTAGCGGGAGCAGATACGCAGTATTTT
CDR3aa: CASILAGADTQYF

j_gene: TRBJ1-5
abundance: NA
d_gene: TRBD1
v_gene: TRBV24-1
CDR3nt: TGTGCCACCAGTGATGGGACAGACTACAATCAGCCCCAGCATTTT
CDR3aa: CATSDGTDYNQPQHF

j_gene: TRBJ1-6
abundance: NA
d_gene: NA
v_gene: TRBV27
CDR3nt: TGTGCCAGCAGTCGAGGGGGTGTGGGGGTTTCACCCCTCCACTTT
CDR3aa: CASSRGGVGVSPLHF

j_gene: TRBJ2-1
abundance: NA
d_gene: TRBD1
v_gene: TRBV5-4
CDR3nt: TGTGCCAGCAGTACCTCACAGGGGGCGGTCTACAATGAGCAGTTCTTC
CDR3aa: CASSTSQGAVYNEQFF

j_gene: TRBJ2-7
abundance: NA
d_gene: TRBD2
v_gene: TRBV7-2
CDR3nt: TGTGCCAGCAGCTTAGGGTCGGGACTAGCGCACTACGAGCAGTACTTC
CDR3aa: CASSLGSGLAHYEQYF

j_gene: TRBJ1-5
abundance: NA
d_gene: TRBD1
v_gene: TRBV4-1
CDR3nt: TGCGCCAGCAGCCTAGGACAGGGGGATCAGCCCCAGCATTTT
CDR3aa: CASSLGQGDQPQHF

j_gene: TRBJ2-5
abundance: NA
d_gene: NA
v_gene: TRBV6-2/TRBV6-3
CDR3nt: TGTGCCAGCAGTTACCCTCGGGCAGGGGAAGAGACCCAGTACTTC
CDR3aa: CASSYPRAGEETQYF

j_gene: TRBJ1-1
abundance: NA
d_gene: NA
v_gene: TRBV5-1
CDR3nt: TGCGCCAGCACGAAGTGGGGCGCGGACACTGAAGCTTTCTTT
CDR3aa: CASTKWGADTEAFF

j_gene: TRBJ1-1
abundance: NA
d_gene: NA
v_gene: TRBV6-2/TRBV6-3
CDR3nt: TGTGCCAGCAGTTACTCGGCGCATAACAGGGATGGAGCTTTCTTT
CDR3aa: CASSYSAHNRDGAFF

j_gene: TRBJ2-1
abundance: NA
d_gene: TRBD1
v_gene: TRBV7-6
CDR3nt: TGTGCCAGCAGCTTAGACCCCGGGACAGGGCGTAGTGAGCAGTTCTTC
CDR3aa: CASSLDPGTGRSEQFF

j_gene: TRBJ1-2
abundance: few
d_gene: TRBD1
v_gene: TRBV15
CDR3nt: TGTGCCACCAGCCCGGACAGGAACTATGGCTACACCTTC
CDR3aa: CATSPDRNYGYTF

j_gene: TRBJ2-1
abundance: NA
d_gene: NA
v_gene: TRBV6-1
CDR3nt: TGTGCCAGCAGTGAAGCGGGGGGCTCCTACAATGAGCAGTTCTTC
CDR3aa: CASSEAGGSYNEQFF

j_gene: TRBJ1-2
abundance: NA
d_gene: TRBD1
v_gene: TRBV7-2
CDR3nt: TGTGCCAGCAGCTTAGGGGCGGGACAGCCATATGGCTACACCTTC
CDR3aa: CASSLGAGQPYGYTF

j_gene: TRBJ1-5
abundance: NA
d_gene: TRBD1
v_gene: TRBV30
CDR3nt: TGTGCCTGGGGACAGGGGAATTGGCAGCCCCAGCATTTT
CDR3aa: CAWGQGNWQPQHF

j_gene: TRBJ2-5
abundance: NA
d_gene: NA
v_gene: TRBV7-9
CDR3nt: TGTGCCAGCAGCTTAGCACTGGAGACCCAGTACTTC
CDR3aa: CASSLALETQYF

j_gene: TRBJ1-6
abundance: NA
d_gene: TRBD1
v_gene: TRBV14
CDR3nt: TGTGCCAGCAGGGACACAGGGGTAAATTCACCCCTCCACTTT
CDR3aa: CASRDTGVNSPLHF

j_gene: TRBJ1-2
abundance: NA
d_gene: NA
v_gene: TRBV5-6
CDR3nt: TGTGCCAGCAGCCCCGTGCGGGGGGCCTATGGCTACACCTTC
CDR3aa: CASSPVRGAYGYTF

j_gene: TRBJ2-1
abundance: NA
d_gene: NA
v_gene: TRBV15
CDR3nt: TGTGCCATCGGGCAGGGCGGGAATCGCAATGAGCAGTTCTTC
CDR3aa: CAIGQGGNRNEQFF

j_gene: TRBJ2-2
abundance: few
d_gene: NA
v_gene: TRBV7-2
CDR3nt: TGTGCCAGCAGCAAACCAGGGCTGTGGACCGGGGAGCTGTTTTTT
CDR3aa: CASSKPGLWTGELFF

j_gene: TRBJ1-2
abundance: NA
d_gene: TRBD1
v_gene: TRBV5-1
CDR3nt: TGCGCCAGCAGCCCCGGACAGGCCGGGTATGGCTACACCTTC
CDR3aa: CASSPGQAGYGYTF

j_gene: TRBJ2-1
abundance: many
d_gene: TRBD2
v_gene: TRBV18
CDR3nt: TGTGCCAGCTCACCGCCGGGAGGGCGCAATGAGCAGTTCTTC
CDR3aa: CASSPPGGRNEQFF

j_gene: TRBJ2-5
abundance: NA
d_gene: TRBD1
v_gene: TRBV9
CDR3nt: TGTGCCAGCAGCGTAGGCGGGACAGGGCAAGAGACCCAGTACTTC
CDR3aa: CASSVGGTGQETQYF

j_gene: TRBJ1-3
abundance: once
d_gene: NA
v_gene: TRBV12-3/TRBV12-4
CDR3nt: TGTGCCAGCAGCAGTTTCTCTGGAAACACCATATATTTT
CDR3aa: CASSSFSGNTIYF

j_gene: TRBJ1-2
abundance: NA
d_gene: NA
v_gene: TRBV5-1
CDR3nt: TGCGCCAGCAGCTTGTCGCTCCCCCGAGCGGTCGACGGCTACACCTTC
CDR3aa: CASSLSLPRAVDGYTF

j_gene: TRBJ2-6
abundance: NA
d_gene: NA
v_gene: TRBV27
CDR3nt: TGTGCCAGCAGTTTATGGGGAGCTGGGGCCAACGTCCTGACTTTC
CDR3aa: CASSLWGAGANVLTF

j_gene: TRBJ1-3
abundance: NA
d_gene: NA
v_gene: TRBV14
CDR3nt: TGTGCCAGCAGCCAAGTGAGGACTCTGAGCTCTGGAAACACCATATATTTT
CDR3aa: CASSQVRTLSSGNTIYF

j_gene: TRBJ1-4
abundance: NA
d_gene: TRBD1
v_gene: TRBV25-1
CDR3nt: TGTGCCAGCACCCGGGACAGGGGATCCGAAAAACTGTTTTTT
CDR3aa: CASTRDRGSEKLFF

j_gene: TRBJ2-7
abundance: NA
d_gene: NA
v_gene: TRBV28
CDR3nt: TGTGCCAGCAGTTCATCCGGGACTCCTATCTACGAGCAGTACTTC
CDR3aa: CASSSSGTPIYEQYF

j_gene: TRBJ1-1
abundance: NA
d_gene: NA
v_gene: TRBV2
CDR3nt: TGTGCCAGCAGGGTCTTGGGGGGGTTCACTGAAGCTTTCTTT
CDR3aa: CASRVLGGFTEAFF

j_gene: TRBJ2-3
abundance: NA
d_gene: TRBD1
v_gene: TRBV7-6
CDR3nt: TGTGCCAGCAGCCCGGGACAGGGGGCGTCAGATACGCAGTATTTT
CDR3aa: CASSPGQGASDTQYF

j_gene: TRBJ2-1
abundance: NA
d_gene: NA
v_gene: TRBV14
CDR3nt: TGTGCCAGCAGCCAAGCGGACAGTTACACAATAAGCGAGCAGTTCTTC
CDR3aa: CASSQADSYTISEQFF

j_gene: TRBJ1-3
abundance: NA
d_gene: NA
v_gene: TRBV6-5
CDR3nt: TGTGCCAGCAGTTATGGTCTACAGACTGGAAACACCATATATTTT
CDR3aa: CASSYGLQTGNTIYF